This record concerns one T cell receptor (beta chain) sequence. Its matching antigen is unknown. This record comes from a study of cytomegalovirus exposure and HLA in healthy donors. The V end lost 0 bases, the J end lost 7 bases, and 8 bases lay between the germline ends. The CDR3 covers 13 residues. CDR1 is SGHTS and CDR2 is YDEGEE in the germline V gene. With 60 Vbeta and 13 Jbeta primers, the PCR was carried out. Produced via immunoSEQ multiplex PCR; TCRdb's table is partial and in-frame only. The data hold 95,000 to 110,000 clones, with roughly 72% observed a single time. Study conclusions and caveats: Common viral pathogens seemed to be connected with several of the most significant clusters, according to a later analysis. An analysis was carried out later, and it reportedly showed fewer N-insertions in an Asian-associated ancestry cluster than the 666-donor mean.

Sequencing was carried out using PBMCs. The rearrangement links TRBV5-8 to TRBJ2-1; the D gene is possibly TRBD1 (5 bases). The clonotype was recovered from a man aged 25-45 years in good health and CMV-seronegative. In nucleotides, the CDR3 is TGTGCCAGCAGCTTGGGGAAGGGGAATGAGCAGTTCTTC. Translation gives CASSLGKGNEQFF.